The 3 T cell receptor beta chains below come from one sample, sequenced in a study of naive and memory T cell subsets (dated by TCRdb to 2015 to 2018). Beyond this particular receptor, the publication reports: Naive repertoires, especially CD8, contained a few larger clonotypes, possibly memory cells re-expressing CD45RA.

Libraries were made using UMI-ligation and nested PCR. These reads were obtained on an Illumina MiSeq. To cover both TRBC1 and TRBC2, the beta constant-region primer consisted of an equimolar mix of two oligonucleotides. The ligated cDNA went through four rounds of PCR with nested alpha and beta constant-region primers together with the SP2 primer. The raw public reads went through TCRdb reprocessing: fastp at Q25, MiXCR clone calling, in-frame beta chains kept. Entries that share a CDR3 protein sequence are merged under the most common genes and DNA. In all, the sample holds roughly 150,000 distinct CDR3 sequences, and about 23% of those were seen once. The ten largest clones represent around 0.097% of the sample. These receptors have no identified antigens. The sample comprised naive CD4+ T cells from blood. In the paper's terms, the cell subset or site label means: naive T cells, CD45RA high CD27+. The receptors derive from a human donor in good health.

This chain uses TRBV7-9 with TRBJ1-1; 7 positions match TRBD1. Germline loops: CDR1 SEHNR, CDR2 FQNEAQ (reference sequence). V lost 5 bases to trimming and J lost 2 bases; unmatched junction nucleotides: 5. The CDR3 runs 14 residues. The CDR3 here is CASSLGQENTEAFF. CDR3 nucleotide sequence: TGTGCCAGCAGCCTCGGACAGGAAAACACTGAAGCTTTCTTT.

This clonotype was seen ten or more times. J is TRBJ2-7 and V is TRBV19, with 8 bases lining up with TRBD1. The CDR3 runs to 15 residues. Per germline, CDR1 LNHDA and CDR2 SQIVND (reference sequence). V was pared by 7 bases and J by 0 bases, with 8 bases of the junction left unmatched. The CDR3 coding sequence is TGTGCCAGTAAAACGAACAGGGGGGACTCCTACGAGCAGTACTTC. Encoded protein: CASKTNRGDSYEQYF.

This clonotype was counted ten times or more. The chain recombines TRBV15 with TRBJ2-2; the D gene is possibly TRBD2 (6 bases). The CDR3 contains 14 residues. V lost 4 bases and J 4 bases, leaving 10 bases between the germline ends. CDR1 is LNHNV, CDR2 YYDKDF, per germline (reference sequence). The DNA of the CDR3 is TGTGCCACCAGCATGAGGGGAGGCACCGGGGAGCTGTTTTTT. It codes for CATSMRGGTGELFF.